The 8 T cell receptor beta chains given below trace back to one sample, sequenced in a study of spatial heterogeneity in lung cancer (dated by TCRdb to about 2019). These receptors lack a known antigen. The library was obtained by 5' RACE. Sequencing relied on a NextSeq 500. TCRdb trimmed the raw reads at Q25, called clones with MiXCR and kept productive beta chains. Entries that share a CDR3 protein sequence are merged under the most common genes and DNA. The sample table lists fewer than 10,000 distinct CDR3 sequences, over 5.5% of them with a count of one. The ten most abundant clones make up roughly a sixth of the sample. Overall results and qualifications from the work: The tumor nonsynonymous mutation count correlated with the number of expanded intratumoral alpha and beta TCRs.

In the paper's terms, the time point label means: sample taken at primary tumor resection. The sample here was lung tumor tissue, taken at surgery. Receptor source: a female donor with early-stage non-small cell lung cancer.

This clonotype is labeled medium-sized. A library made for alpha chains picked up this beta chain off target, so its size means little. V usage is TRBV9 and J usage is TRBJ2-5; perhaps TRBD1 as D (5 bases). Germline-derived CDR1 and CDR2 are SGDLS and YYNGEE. CDR3 length: 15 residues. The V end lost 4 bases, the J end lost 7 bases, and 20 bases lay between the germline ends. CDR3 nucleotide sequence: TGTGCCAGCAGCCCACTATTGGACAACGAAGGGACCCAGTACTTC. Translating it yields CASSPLLDNEGTQYF.

This clonotype was picked up many times. Found in a library prepared for alpha chains, this beta chain is an off-target read, and its abundance has little meaning. This rearrangement joins TRBV6-1 to TRBJ2-3; TRBD1 matches 8 bases. The junction had 5 bases not matched to a gene; V was cut back by 7 bases and J by 2 bases. Germline V gene lookup returns CDR1 MNHNS and CDR2 SASEGT. This CDR3 has 14 amino acids. CDR3 DNA sequence: TGTGCCAGCAAAGGACAGGGAGACACAGATACGCAGTATTTT. Translated, it gives CASKGQGDTDTQYF.

This clonotype was recorded a few times. This beta chain appears as a stray read in a library generated for alpha chains; its size is not informative. V is TRBV30 and J is TRBJ2-1, with D uncertain. The CDR3 totals 12 residues. CDR1 is GTSNPN and CDR2 is SVGIG in the germline V gene (reference sequence). Trimming took off 4 bases at V and 6 bases at J, with 10 bases between the two ends. In nucleotides, the CDR3 is TGTGCCTGGAAGTTGGGCCTCAATGAGCAGTTCTTC. This gives the protein CAWKLGLNEQFF.

This clonotype has ten or more counts. This beta chain was picked up by a library intended for alpha chains and is off target, so its count carries little meaning. DNA for the CDR3: TGTGCCAGCAGTGAGCGGGGGGCTGGCGAGCAGTACTTC. Translating gives CASSERGAGEQYF. This rearrangement joins TRBV27 to TRBJ2-7; the match to TRBD2 covers 9 bases. Losses at the gene ends were 5 bases for V and 6 bases for J; bases not matched to a gene: 5. The CDR3 has 13 amino acids. Germline loops: CDR1 MNHEY, CDR2 SMNVEV (reference sequence).

Many counts were recorded for this clonotype. In a library made to pick up alpha chains, this beta chain is a stray read with a size that means little. The chain couples TRBV5-4 to TRBJ1-6, with 7 positions matching TRBD1. J lost 9 bases, V lost 3 bases, and 6 bases had no gene match. This CDR3 spans 14 amino acids. The V gene's germline CDR1 is SGHNT and CDR2 YYREEE (reference sequence). The CDR3 spells CASSSTGQGSPLHF. CDR3 DNA: TGTGCCAGCAGCTCGACAGGGCAGGGTTCACCCCTCCACTTT.

This clonotype is judged medium-sized. This beta chain is an off-target read within a library intended for alpha chains, so its frequency means little. The V and J genes are TRBV6-1 and TRBJ2-2; unclear D gene. V dropped 7 bases and J dropped 6 bases, with 15 bases sitting between them. Germline loops: CDR1 MNHNS, CDR2 SASEGT. This CDR3 contains 14 residues. This CDR3 reads CASTGSVQAGELFF. The CDR3 DNA reads TGTGCCAGCACGGGCAGCGTCCAAGCCGGGGAGCTGTTTTTT.

In this sample, this clonotype turned up many times. This beta chain slipped into a library made for alpha chains as a stray read, so its size is not meaningful. The V call is TRBV19, the J call TRBJ2-3; 7 bases map to TRBD1. Germline V gene sequence: CDR1 LNHDA, CDR2 SQIVND (reference sequence). CDR3 length: 15 residues. Trimming took 10 bases from V and 1 from J; bases not matched to a gene: 11. The CDR3 reads CATKGPGTGTDTQYF. The CDR3 DNA sequence: TGTGCCACGAAGGGACCCGGGACAGGCACAGATACGCAGTATTTT.

Many counts were recorded for this clonotype. This beta chain came through as a stray read in a library set up for alpha chains, and its size says little. The V gene is TRBV2, the J gene TRBJ2-3; 11 bases map to TRBD2. The CDR3 has 16 residues. V gave up 5 bases and J gave up 2 bases; unmatched junction bases: 6. From germline, CDR1 is SNHLY and CDR2 FYNNEI. The CDR3 region has the DNA TGTGCCAGCAGTCTACTAGCGGGGGACGTCACAGATACGCAGTATTTT. As protein: CASSLLAGDVTDTQYF.